This T cell receptor (beta chain) is from a study of response to subunit inactivated influenza vaccine. Study-wide points: The authors proposed limited new T cell recruitment per seasonal influenza vaccination.

From the RT-PCR reads, TCRdb called clonotypes with MiXCR, one entry per CDR3 protein. The sample includes 450,000 to 550,000 distinct CDR3 sequences, roughly 23% of them seen just once. This clonotype was seen only a few times. Antigen specificity is unknown. Germline values: CDR1 DFQATT, CDR2 SNEGSKA (reference sequence). CDR3 size: 17 residues. V was pared by 5 bases and J by 5 bases, with 15 bases of the junction left unmatched. The sample here was CD4+ T cells sorted from PBMCs, taken 5 days after vaccination. The chain couples TRBV20-1 to TRBJ1-5; 10 bases line up with TRBD1. The clonotype originates from a man in his fifties who received an inactivated influenza vaccine. DNA of the CDR3: TGCAGTGCTCCGGGGGGCGGGAGCGGACAGGGGGATCAGCCCCAGCATTTT. Translated: CSAPGGGSGQGDQPQHF.